The 14 T cell receptor beta chains in this list originate from one sample, sequenced in a study of beta chain features in type 1 diabetes. Isolated RNA was reverse transcribed in full, so expressed TCRB transcripts were sequenced. Sequenced by immunoSEQ multiplex PCR; TCRdb stores in-frame clones only, minus some. Of hundreds of thousands of clones listed, 9.6% are singletons. The sample consisted of naive CD4+ T cells from blood. These receptors all come from a woman under 30 in good health.

This clone came up a few times. V and J are TRBV2 and TRBJ2-4; a possible D gene is TRBD1 (5 bases). Trimming stripped 4 bases from V and 0 bases from J, with 7 bases between. CDR3 length: 14 amino acids. Per germline, CDR1 SNHLY and CDR2 FYNNEI. The CDR3 coding sequence is TGTGCCAGCAGTGGGACAATAGCCAAAAACATTCAGTACTTC. Its protein product is CASSGTIAKNIQYF. Full variable domain (missing parts from reference TRBV2 and TRBJ2-4): EPEVTQTPSHQVTQMGQEVILRCVPISNHLYFYWYRQILGQKVEFLVSFYNNEISEKSEIFDDQFSVERPDGSNFTLKIRSTKLEDSAMYFCASSGTIAKNIQYFGAGTRLSVL.

With regard to this clone: One end of the junction fails to match germline, which may point to a read error. The CDR3 reads CATSREGGVSDQPQHF. In DNA form, the CDR3 reads TGTGCCACCAGCAGAGAGGGGGGGGTTAGCGATCAGCCCCAGCATTTT. The chain uses TRBV15 and TRBJ1-5; D is possibly TRBD1 (5 bases). This CDR3 spans 16 amino acids. The V gene's germline CDR1 is LNHNV and CDR2 YYDKDF (reference sequence).

In this sample, this clone turned up a few times. V is TRBV27 and J is TRBJ1-2; 7 bases are a match to TRBD1. Germline CDR1 is MNHEY and CDR2 is SMNVEV (reference sequence). This CDR3 comprises 13 residues. The V and J ends lost 6 bases and 2 bases, in that order; junction bases with no gene match: 3. In DNA form, the CDR3 reads TGTGCCAGCAGACCACAGGGGAACTATGGCTACACCTTC. This translates into CASRPQGNYGYTF.

This clone was counted between two and nine times. J is TRBJ1-1 and V is TRBV6-6; no firm D call. The V end lost 0 bases, the J end lost 1 base, and 6 bases lay between the germline ends. The CDR3 has 14 residues. Germline V gene data show CDR1 as MNHNY and CDR2 as SVGAGI (reference sequence). Here the CDR3 reads CASSYSPRNTEAFF. DNA of the CDR3: TGTGCCAGCAGTTACTCTCCCCGGAACACTGAAGCTTTCTTT.

The chain uses TRBV12-5 and TRBJ2-1, with 7 bases identical to TRBD1. Germline V gene sequence: CDR1 LGHNT, CDR2 FRNRAP. V lost 6 bases to trimming and J lost 4 bases; unmatched junction nucleotides: 6. This CDR3 has 14 residues. Here the CDR3 reads CASGQGTVYNEQFF. In DNA form, the CDR3 reads TGTGCTAGTGGCCAAGGGACAGTTTACAATGAGCAGTTCTTC.

On this clone itself: In the same sample, other DNA sequences code for this CDR3. The chain is built from TRBV5-1 and TRBJ1-1; D is uncertain. Trimming cost V 0 bases and J 1 base, with 7 bases left between them. This CDR3 spans 14 amino acids. Per the germline V gene, CDR1 is SGHRS and CDR2 is YFSETQ. The CDR3: CASSLVAENTEAFF. Written as DNA, the CDR3 is TGCGCCAGCAGCTTGGTGGCGGAGAACACTGAAGCTTTCTTT.

The chain uses TRBV5-1 and TRBJ2-3; 11 bases agree with TRBD2. The V and J ends lost 3 bases and 0 bases, in that order; junction bases with no gene match: 9. The CDR3 totals 18 residues. Germline V lookup: CDR1 SGHRS, CDR2 YFSETQ. The CDR3 sequence is CASSWGTGTSGSTDTQYF. The CDR3 DNA reads as TGCGCCAGCAGCTGGGGTACCGGGACTAGCGGTAGCACAGATACGCAGTATTTT. The full variable domain, rest sourced from reference TRBV5-1 and TRBJ2-3, is KAGVTQTPRYLIKTRGQQVTLSCSPISGHRSVSWYQQTPGQGLQFLFEYFSETQRNKGNFPGRFSGRQFSNSRSEMNVSTLELGDSALYLCASSWGTGTSGSTDTQYFGPGTRLTVL.

This clone was found many times. The J gene is TRBJ2-4, the V gene TRBV18; TRBD1 is a possible D gene (5 bases). Germline CDR1 is KGHSH and CDR2 is LQKENI. Trimming took off 3 bases at V and 3 bases at J, with 9 bases between the two ends. The CDR3 extends over 14 amino acids. The CDR3 nucleotides read TGTGCCAGCTCACCGGACATTATCAAAAACATTCAGTACTTC. Residues: CASSPDIIKNIQYF.

V usage is TRBV5-1 and J usage is TRBJ2-3; D is unclear. Trimming cost V 4 bases and J 0 bases, with 15 bases left between them. The CDR3 spans 16 residues. The germline V gene has CDR1 SGHRS and CDR2 YFSETQ. The CDR3 is CASSPGALSSTDTQYF. In DNA form, the CDR3 reads TGCGCCAGCAGCCCCGGAGCATTATCTAGCACAGATACGCAGTATTTT.

The table lists this clone with a few counts. The CDR3 region is CASSRSVGGEDSIQYF. CDR3 DNA: TGTGCCAGCAGTCGATCGGTGGGGGGTGAGGATTCCATTCAGTACTTC. V and J are TRBV5-6 and TRBJ2-4, with D tentatively TRBD2 (6 bases). Deletions cut 5 bases from V and 9 bases from J, with 24 bases between. Germline V gene sequence: CDR1 SGHDT, CDR2 YYEEEE. This CDR3 has 16 residues.

This clone was picked up many times. The chain is built from TRBV10-3 and TRBJ2-5; 8 bases are a match to TRBD1. Germline-derived CDR1 and CDR2 are ENHRY and SYGVKD. V lost 4 bases and J lost 2; bases outside the gene matches: 3. This CDR3 contains 14 residues. This CDR3 is CAISAGQEQETQYF. CDR3 nucleotide sequence: TGTGCCATCAGTGCGGGACAGGAACAAGAGACCCAGTACTTC.

V is TRBV21-1 and J is TRBJ1-2; no check of the table's D call, TRBD1, against the DNA was made. TRBV21-1 is described as a pseudogene. CDR3 length: 12 amino acids. The CDR3 DNA reads as TGTGCTCCAACAGGGCAGAACTATGGCTACACCTTC. Its translation is CAPTGQNYGYTF.

V and J are TRBV30 and TRBJ1-2, with a possible D match to TRBD1 (5 bases). Between the trimmed V and J ends, which lost 4 bases and 4 bases, there was a span of 13 bases. The CDR3 runs to 13 residues. Per the germline V gene, CDR1 is GTSNPN and CDR2 is SVGIG (reference sequence). The CDR3 coding sequence is TGTGCCTGGACCGGGGAGGGGCCCTATGGCTACACCTTC. Its protein is CAWTGEGPYGYTF.

This clone was observed a handful of times. This chain joins TRBV30 and TRBJ2-7; D possibly corresponds to TRBD1 (5 bases). V was clipped by 5 bases and J by 2 bases, with 16 bases between them. The CDR3 is 14 amino acids. Per germline, CDR1 GTSNPN and CDR2 SVGIG (reference sequence). CDR3 loop: CAWEAQGSTYEQYF. Written as DNA, the CDR3 is TGTGCCTGGGAAGCCCAGGGCAGCACCTACGAGCAGTACTTC.